This entry concerns a single T cell receptor (beta chain). Original methodology: For nucleated cells, counts were estimated from reference gene primer amplification. Using immunoSEQ multiplex PCR, the repertoire was profiled, and TCRdb retains in-frame clones only, with some absent. V and J calls and clone size come straight from that table; D and trimming were deduced from the DNA. This sample has some 500,000 clones, with roughly 90% found just once. This record comes from a study of blood T cell repertoires in COVID-19. Study-wide background: The origin of the acute and convalescent COVID-19 samples was the United States, Italy and Spain.

In germline, CDR1 is GTSNPN, CDR2 SVGIG (reference sequence). Trimming took off 2 bases at V and 1 base at J, with 11 bases between the two ends. The CDR3 loop spans 14 amino acids. Enrolled through a virtual design, the participants were between about 18 and 100 years of age and came from about two dozen US areas. Participants' reported clinical history set cohort assignment. The sequenced sample consisted of PBMCs or T cells enriched from blood (not recorded which). This chain uses TRBV30 with TRBJ1-1, with D possibly matching TRBD1 (5 bases). This sequence was found in a middle-aged woman who had recovered from COVID-19. In nucleotides, the CDR3 is TGTGCCTGGAGTTTTTGGGGCTCGAACACTGAAGCTTTCTTT. Encoded protein: CAWSFWGSNTEAFF. The whole variable domain, filled in from reference TRBV30 and TRBJ1-1, reads SQTIHQWPATLVQPVGSPLSLECTVEGTSNPNLYWYRQAAGRGLQLLFYSVGIGQISSEVPQNLSASRPQDRQFILSSKKLLLSDSGFYLCAWSFWGSNTEAFFGQGTRLTVV.